This entry lists 20 T cell receptor beta chains sequenced from one sample in a study of CD8 T cells in Susac syndrome. Random hexamers served to reverse transcribe roughly 0.5 to 1 ug RNA. TCRdb used MiXCR to reprocess the immunoSEQ multiplex PCR reads, holding one entry per CDR3 protein. The data contain approximately 74,000 distinct CDR3 sequences, nearly 95% of them singletons. Material for sequencing was CD8+ T cells from PBMCs. The receptors shown here come from a human donor with Susac syndrome.

The genes are TRBV15 and TRBJ1-4, with D perhaps matching TRBD1 (6 bases). CDR3 length equals 14 residues. The V end was cut by 5 bases, the J end by 8 bases, with 15 bases between. Germline lookup yields CDR1 LNHNV and CDR2 YYDKDF (reference sequence). The CDR3 reads CATSLPGGGEKLFF. DNA for the CDR3: TGTGCCACCAGCTTACCGGGGGGCGGCGAAAAACTGTTTTTT.

The chain carries TRBV30 and TRBJ1-2, with TRBD1 matching over 8 bases. The trim removed 5 bases at V and 8 bases at J, leaving 7 bases unmatched. The germline V gene encodes CDR1 GTSNPN and CDR2 SVGIG (reference sequence). The CDR3 has 12 amino acids. The CDR3 sequence: CAWVAGGHGYTF. In nucleotides, the CDR3 is TGTGCCTGGGTTGCAGGGGGCCACGGCTACACCTTC.

With respect to this clonotype: One junction end does not reproduce the germline sequence, and a read error may be involved. This chain joins TRBV19 and TRBJ2-3, with TRBD1 as a possible D gene (6 bases). The CDR3 is 12 amino acids. Looked up from germline, CDR1 is LNHDA and CDR2 is SQIVND (reference sequence). The DNA of the CDR3 is TGTGCCAGTAGTACCAGGACAGAGACGCAGTATTTT. Translation: CASSTRTETQYF.

The V call is TRBV28, the J call TRBJ1-5, with 7 bases lining up with TRBD1. This CDR3 contains 15 residues. V shed 4 bases and J 3 bases; nucleotides not matched to a gene: 6. From germline, CDR1 is MDHEN and CDR2 SYDVKM. The CDR3 loop is CASSWGRGINQPQHF. The CDR3 nucleotides read TGTGCCAGCAGTTGGGGCAGGGGGATCAATCAGCCCCAGCATTTT. Drawing the rest from reference TRBV28 and TRBJ1-5, the complete variable domain is DVKVTQSSRYLVKRTGEKVFLECVQDMDHENMFWYRQDPGLGLRLIYFSYDVKMKEKGDIPEGYSVSREKKERFSLILESASTNQTSMYLCASSWGRGINQPQHFGDGTRLSIL.

V usage is TRBV12-5 and J usage is TRBJ2-5; 11 positions agree with TRBD2. This CDR3 comprises 15 residues. Unmatched junction bases numbered 7, after V lost 5 bases and J lost 5 bases. Per germline, CDR1 LGHNT and CDR2 FRNRAP. The CDR3 DNA follows: TGTGCTAGTGGTCCTCGACTAGCGGGGAGGGAGACCCAGTACTTC. It translates to CASGPRLAGRETQYF.

The chain is built from TRBV6-5 and TRBJ2-7; no firm D call. Germline CDR1 reads MNHEY; CDR2 reads SVGAGI. The CDR3 runs to 13 residues. Trimming shortened V by 0 bases and J by 3 bases, and 6 bases separated the two germline ends. CDR3 sequence reads: CASSYSDLYEQYF. The DNA of the CDR3 is TGTGCCAGCAGTTACTCAGACCTCTACGAGCAGTACTTC.

This chain connects TRBV7-9 to TRBJ2-1, with 7 nucleotides matching TRBD2. J lost 3 bases, V lost 2 bases, and 4 bases had no gene match. Germline CDR1 is SEHNR and CDR2 is FQNEAQ (reference sequence). This CDR3 spans 15 amino acids. CDR3 DNA sequence: TGTGCCAGCAGCTTAAGCGGGGACCGCTACAATGAGCAGTTCTTC. Its translation is CASSLSGDRYNEQFF.

The chain combines TRBV11-1 with TRBJ2-3, with unresolved D. CDR3 length: 12 amino acids. Germline V lookup: CDR1 SGHAT, CDR2 FQDESV (reference sequence). V lost 1 base, J lost 5 bases, and 4 bases lay in between. The CDR3 reads CASSLVQDTQYF. CDR3 nucleotide sequence: TGTGCCAGCAGCTTAGTTCAAGATACGCAGTATTTT.

The rearrangement uses TRBV4-3 and TRBJ2-1; 9 bases agree with TRBD2. The CDR3 has 16 amino acids. Trimming took 1 base from V and 4 from J; bases not matched to a gene: 5. CDR1 and CDR2 from the germline V gene are LGHNA and YSLEER. CDR3 coding DNA: TGCGCCAGCAGCCAAGCACAAGCGGGGGGATACAATGAGCAGTTCTTC. This encodes CASSQAQAGGYNEQFF.

The chain couples TRBV15 to TRBJ2-3, with 12 positions matching TRBD2. Trimming took 1 base from V and 4 from J; bases not matched to a gene: 3. Germline lookup yields CDR1 LNHNV and CDR2 YYDKDF (reference sequence). There are 16 residues in the CDR3. CDR3 protein: CATSRGSSGRADTQYF. In nucleotides, the CDR3 is TGTGCCACCAGCAGAGGGTCTAGCGGGAGGGCAGATACGCAGTATTTT.

CDR3 coding DNA: TGTGCCAGCAGTCTGGGAGCTAGCGGAGAGACCCAGTACTTC. Protein: CASSLGASGETQYF. The chain has TRBV27 and TRBJ2-5, with 7 bases lining up with TRBD2. V gave up 5 bases and J gave up 4 bases; unmatched junction bases: 7. Per germline, CDR1 MNHEY and CDR2 SMNVEV (reference sequence). The CDR3 spans 14 residues.

The chain's CDR3 is CASSLETRETQYF. The CDR3 DNA follows: TGTGCCAGCAGCTTAGAGACGAGGGAGACCCAGTACTTC. The rearrangement joins TRBV13 to TRBJ2-5; D gene uncertain. Germline V gene lookup returns CDR1 PRHDT and CDR2 FYEKMQ (reference sequence). V lost 1 base and J 5 bases, leaving 8 bases between the germline ends. The CDR3 spans 13 residues. Full variable domain (missing parts from reference TRBV13 and TRBJ2-5): AAGVIQSPRHLIKEKRETATLKCYPIPRHDTVYWYQQGPGQDPQFLISFYEKMQSDKGSIPDRFSAQQFSDYHSELNMSSLELGDSALYFCASSLETRETQYFGPGTRLLVL.

The chain joins TRBV14 to TRBJ2-1; D unresolved. CDR3 size: 13 residues. Trimming took off 0 bases at V and 9 bases at J, with 9 bases between the two ends. CDR1 and CDR2 from the germline V gene are SGHDN and FVKESK. In nucleotides, the CDR3 is TGTGCCAGCAGCCAAGATTATTCCCTTGAGCAGTTCTTC. Protein sequence: CASSQDYSLEQFF. Full variable domain (remainder filled in from reference TRBV14 and TRBJ2-1): EAGVTQFPSHSVIEKGQTVTLRCDPISGHDNLYWYRRVMGKEIKFLLHFVKESKQDESGMPNNRFLAERTGGTYSTLKVQPAELEDSGVYFCASSQDYSLEQFFGPGTRLTVL.

This rearrangement joins TRBV29-1 to TRBJ2-1, with D perhaps TRBD2 (5 bases). V was shortened by 8 bases and J by 8 bases, with 13 bases between the two germline ends. The V gene's germline CDR1 is SQVTM and CDR2 ANQGSEA. CDR3 length: 11 residues. The CDR3 reads CSLGEEDEQFF. CDR3 DNA: TGCAGCTTGGGAGAGGAAGATGAGCAGTTCTTC.

The rearrangement uses TRBV25-1 and TRBJ2-5, with a tentative D call TRBD1 (5 bases). CDR1 MGHDK and CDR2 SYGVNS come from the germline V gene. The V end lost 2 bases, the J end lost 5 bases, and 12 bases lay between the germline ends. CDR3 length: 14 amino acids. The CDR3 sequence: CASSEGAGRETQYF. The DNA of the CDR3 is TGTGCCAGCAGTGAAGGGGCAGGAAGGGAGACCCAGTACTTC.

The count of this clonotype is one. The chain uses TRBV7-9 and TRBJ2-1; TRBD2 is a possible D gene (6 bases). Trimming stripped 4 bases from V and 6 bases from J, with 16 bases between. The germline gives CDR1 SEHNR, CDR2 FQNEAQ (reference sequence). This CDR3 comprises 15 residues. As DNA, the CDR3 is TGTGCCAGCAGCTCGGCGGGGTGGTTGGGCAATGAGCAGTTCTTC. Amino acid sequence: CASSSAGWLGNEQFF.

V and J are TRBV27 and TRBJ1-3, with D hard to call. The V gene's germline CDR1 is MNHEY and CDR2 SMNVEV (reference sequence). The CDR3 extends over 11 amino acids. The V gene lost 7 bases and the J gene lost 4 bases, with 5 bases spanning the gap. The CDR3 coding sequence is TGTGCCAGCAAGTACGGAAACACCATATATTTT. Amino acid sequence: CASKYGNTIYF.

The chain links TRBV28 to TRBJ2-5, with 9 bases lining up with TRBD1. CDR3 length: 15 amino acids. The J segment lost 5 bases and the V segment lost 5 bases, leaving 9 bases of the junction unmatched. Germline V gene lookup returns CDR1 MDHEN and CDR2 SYDVKM. Written as DNA, the CDR3 is TGTGCCAGCAGTAGACCGGGACAGGGTTTGGAGACCCAGTACTTC. Its translation is CASSRPGQGLETQYF. Drawing the rest from reference TRBV28 and TRBJ2-5, the complete variable domain is DVKVTQSSRYLVKRTGEKVFLECVQDMDHENMFWYRQDPGLGLRLIYFSYDVKMKEKGDIPEGYSVSREKKERFSLILESASTNQTSMYLCASSRPGQGLETQYFGPGTRLLVL.

The chain uses TRBV24-1 and TRBJ2-5; 12 bases align to TRBD2. The length of the CDR3 is 17 residues. Trimming at V came to 4 bases and at J to 4 bases, leaving 9 bases not matched to a gene. The germline V gene has CDR1 KGHDR and CDR2 SFDVKD. The CDR3 reads CATSDPTSGRGAETQYF. CDR3 DNA: TGTGCCACCAGTGACCCGACTAGCGGGAGAGGTGCAGAGACCCAGTACTTC.

The chain recombines TRBV18 with TRBJ1-3; 9 bases agree with TRBD1. The V segment lost 6 bases and the J segment 0 bases; nucleotides outside the gene matches: 6. The V gene's germline CDR1 is KGHSH and CDR2 LQKENI. The CDR3 sequence is 16 residues long. CDR3 in amino acids: CASSLRDRDSGNTIYF. The CDR3 DNA is TGTGCCAGCTCCCTACGGGACAGGGACTCTGGAAACACCATATATTTT.